This entry is about one T cell receptor beta chain. What it recognizes is unknown. Documented treatment: roughly 19 received Ad26.COV2.S at low or high dose, single or two shots; about 5 received placebo; per-sample allocation not given. All samples were drawn on day 63, counting from the first vaccine or placebo injection. Repertoires were generated with immunoSEQ multiplex PCR, while TCRdb's copy carries only in-frame clones and drops some. The table has about 350,000 clones, 88% seen once. The data are from a study of Ad26.COV2.S vaccination and SARS-CoV-2 variants. The study's findings and limits: Spike-specific TCR breadth was greater after Ad26.COV2.S than placebo.

Trimming shortened V by 5 bases and J by 8 bases, and 7 bases separated the two germline ends. This CDR3 spans 10 amino acids. Per germline, CDR1 SQVTM and CDR2 ANQGSEA. The receptor's source is a person between 18 and 65 years old who received the Ad26.COV2.S COVID-19 vaccine or a placebo. The rearrangement uses TRBV29-1 and TRBJ1-3; D is undetermined. Source: peripheral blood, taken in a trial of Ad26.COV2.S vaccine versus placebo. This chain's CDR3 is CSVHQDTIYF. In DNA, the CDR3 is TGCAGCGTTCACCAGGACACCATATATTTT.